This is a list of T cell receptor beta chains from one sample in a study of blood T cell repertoires in COVID-19. Profiling relied on immunoSEQ multiplex PCR, and the TCRdb table lists in-frame clones only, not all of them. The sample has under 65,000 clones; around 90% are singletons. The source material was peripheral blood. These receptors were taken from a human donor in a cohort sampled during active COVID-19. Both conserved end residues are part of each CDR3. Fields, in order: clone size, J gene, D gene, CDR3 length, V gene, CDR3 DNA, CDR3 protein. The D gene is left open where the match is weak. Clone size is given for some rows only: seen once, a few or many times, or a class if the clone is expanded.

>.|TRBJ2-5|TRBD2|16|TRBV29-1
TGCAGCGTACTGGAGCGGACTAGCGGGAGTTGGCAGACCCAGTACTTC
CSVLERTSGSWQTQYF
>.|TRBJ2-5|TRBD1|15|TRBV11-3
TGTGCCAGCAGCTTAGAAGGGACAGCCCAAGAGACCCAGTACTTC
CASSLEGTAQETQYF
>once|TRBJ2-3|TRBD2|16|TRBV4-3
TGCGCCAGCAGCCGAAAACTAGCGGGGGGCACAGATACGCAGTATTTT
CASSRKLAGGTDTQYF
>.|TRBJ2-6|.|18|TRBV9
TGTGCCAGCAGTTATCAGGATCTTACTAGCTCTGGGGCCAACGTCCTGACTTTC
CASSYQDLTSSGANVLTF
>.|TRBJ1-4|TRBD1|16|TRBV19
TGTGCCAGTAGTTCCCCAAGGACAGGGGCTGTTGAAAAACTGTTTTTT
CASSSPRTGAVEKLFF
>.|TRBJ2-1|.|16|TRBV9
TGTGCCAGCAGCGGAAAGGGACTCCAAACCTACAATGAGCAGTTCTTC
CASSGKGLQTYNEQFF
>.|TRBJ1-2|.|14|TRBV5-1
TGCGCCAGCAGCTTAGGCAGGGGTAACTATGGCTACACCTTC
CASSLGRGNYGYTF
>once|TRBJ2-3|TRBD2|18|TRBV3-1/TRBV3-2
TGTGCCAGCAGCCAACCGGGACTAGCGGGGGGGCGCACAGATACGCAGTATTTT
CASSQPGLAGGRTDTQYF
>.|TRBJ2-3|.|13|TRBV12-3/TRBV12-4
TGTGCCAGCAGAATAGCGGGCACAGATACGCAGTATTTT
CASRIAGTDTQYF
>.|TRBJ1-2|.|12|TRBV29-1
TGCAGTGCCGGGGACAACAACTATGGCTACACCTTC
CSAGDNNYGYTF
>.|TRBJ2-2|TRBD1|15|TRBV7-9
TGTGCCAGCACTTCGAACAGGGGGTGGACCGGGGAGCTGTTTTTT
CASTSNRGWTGELFF
>.|TRBJ1-3|.|14|TRBV7-9
TGTGCCAGCAGCCCTGAAACTTCTGGAAACACCATATATTTT
CASSPETSGNTIYF
>once|TRBJ2-2|TRBD1|15|TRBV29-1
TGCAGCGTTTCGTCCGGGACAGGAAACACCGGGGAGCTGTTTTTT
CSVSSGTGNTGELFF
>.|TRBJ2-7|TRBD2|11|TRBV20-1
TGCAGTGCTAGACGGGCGGCTAGCGGGAGCTTC
CSARRAASGSF
>.|TRBJ2-1|.|12|TRBV28
TGTTACGTCCAGGGGGGCTACAATGAGCAGTTCTTC
CYVQGGYNEQFF
>once|TRBJ1-1|TRBD1|15|TRBV4-2
TGTGCCAGCAGCCAGACAGGGCTGGTGAACACTGAAGCTTTCTTT
CASSQTGLVNTEAFF
>few|TRBJ1-2|.|13|TRBV7-2
TGTGCCAGCAGCCGACAGGCTAACTATGGCTACACCTTC
CASSRQANYGYTF
>.|TRBJ1-5|TRBD1|14|TRBV13
TGTGCCAGCAGTCAACAGGGGGGTCTGCAGCCCCAGCATTTT
CASSQQGGLQPQHF
>.|TRBJ1-4|.|15|TRBV5-1
TGCGCCAGCAGAGTGGAGCCGATTGAATCTGAAAAACTGTTTTTT
CASRVEPIESEKLFF
>.|TRBJ2-1|TRBD1|14|TRBV2
TGTGCCAGCAGGACAGGGGGTCTCTACAATGAGCAGTTCTTC
CASRTGGLYNEQFF
>few|TRBJ2-7|TRBD2|14|TRBV5-1
TGCGCCAGCAGCAAACTAGCGGGAGGGTACGAGCAGTACTTC
CASSKLAGGYEQYF
>.|TRBJ2-1|.|13|TRBV19
TGTGCCAGTAGTCTAATCTCAGACAGAAAGCAGTTCTTC
CASSLISDRKQFF
>.|TRBJ1-1|.|15|TRBV6-6
TGTGCCAGCAGTTTACCGGGACAAGGGGACACTGAAGCTTTCTTT
CASSLPGQGDTEAFF
>.|TRBJ2-2|.|15|TRBV9
TGTGCCAGCAGCTCAACCATCGCGGGCACCGGGGAGCTGTTTTTT
CASSSTIAGTGELFF
>.|TRBJ2-4|.|17|TRBV19
TGTGCCAGTAGTTTCCCCGCAGGGGTAGGAGCCAAAAACATTCAGTACTTC
CASSFPAGVGAKNIQYF
>.|TRBJ2-3|TRBD2|15|TRBV29-1
TGCAGCGTTGAAGTGGAGCGGGGGGCCACAGATACGCAGTATTTT
CSVEVERGATDTQYF
>.|TRBJ2-6|.|15|TRBV2
TGTGCCAGCAGTACCAGACAGTCTGGGGCCAACGTCCTGACTTTC
CASSTRQSGANVLTF
>.|TRBJ1-1|.|11|TRBV7-9
TGTGCCAGCAGCCGGACAGTTGAAGCTTTCTTT
CASSRTVEAFF
>.|TRBJ1-5|.|14|TRBV9
TGTGCCAGCAGCGGGGGGCAGGGCAATCAGCCCCAGCATTTT
CASSGGQGNQPQHF
>.|TRBJ1-1|TRBD1|15|TRBV29-1
TGCAGCGGCACCCGGGACAGGGGGCAGGTCGCTGAAGCTTTCTTT
CSGTRDRGQVAEAFF
>.|TRBJ2-7|TRBD2|14|TRBV11-1
TGTGCCAGCAGCGGTGGACTAGCGGGACGGGAGCAGTACTTC
CASSGGLAGREQYF
>.|TRBJ1-5|.|17|TRBV28
TGTGCCAGCAGTTTACCCGGGACATGGGCCCGAGGGCAGCCCCAGCATTTT
CASSLPGTWARGQPQHF
>.|TRBJ2-3|TRBD2|19|TRBV6-2/TRBV6-3
TGTGCCAGCAGTAAGCCCCTTACTAGCGGGGGGTCTCCCACAGATACGCAGTATTTT
CASSKPLTSGGSPTDTQYF
>.|TRBJ2-7|.|16|TRBV9
TGTGCCAGCAGCCAAGACCTACGGGGAAGCACCTCCGAGCAGTACTTC
CASSQDLRGSTSEQYF
>.|TRBJ2-3|TRBD2|16|TRBV6-5
TGTGCCAGCAGTTACCAGGGCGGGGGAAATACAGATACGCAGTATTTT
CASSYQGGGNTDTQYF
>once|TRBJ2-1|TRBD2|19|TRBV5-8
TGTGCCAGCAGCTACCCATATGCTTTTAGCGGGGGACCATACAATGAGCAGTTCTTC
CASSYPYAFSGGPYNEQFF
>.|TRBJ2-1|TRBD2|13|TRBV7-3
TGTGCCAGCAGCCCCAGCGGGAGGGGTGAGCAGTTCTTC
CASSPSGRGEQFF
>.|TRBJ2-7|.|12|TRBV29-1
TGCAGCGTTCGTGACGGAGCTAACGAGCAGTACTTC
CSVRDGANEQYF
>.|TRBJ2-5|TRBD1|19|TRBV5-1
TGCGCCAGCAGCTTGGCCCCTGGAAGGACAGGGGTGGTTTCGGAGACCCAGTACTTC
CASSLAPGRTGVVSETQYF
>.|TRBJ2-7|.|16|TRBV5-3
TGTGCCATGACGCAGTTCAGGCGATGCTTTACCTACGAGCAGTACTTC
CAMTQFRRCFTYEQYF
>.|TRBJ1-1|.|13|TRBV5-4
TGTGCCAGCAGCTTGGACAGTTTCACTGAAGCTTTCTTT
CASSLDSFTEAFF
>.|TRBJ1-5|.|15|TRBV4-1
TGCGCCAGCAGCCCATTACAGAGAGACCATCAGCCCCAGCATTTT
CASSPLQRDHQPQHF
>.|TRBJ2-5|TRBD1|14|TRBV3-1/TRBV3-2
TGTGCCAGCAGCCAAGGGACAGGGGGCAAGACCCAGTACTTC
CASSQGTGGKTQYF
>once|TRBJ2-2|TRBD1|17|TRBV7-3
TGTGCCAGCAGCTCGGGAGGGGACAGGGGGGCCACCGGGGAGCTGTTTTTT
CASSSGGDRGATGELFF
>.|TRBJ2-5|.|17|TRBV21-1
TGTGCCAGCAGCAGAGCATCTAGCGGGGGCCGTCAAGAGACCCAGTACTTC
CASSRASSGGRQETQYF
>.|TRBJ2-7|.|14|TRBV4-1
TGCGCCAGCAGCCAAGAATCGCGAGACTACGAGCAGTACTTC
CASSQESRDYEQYF